This entry concerns a single TCR beta chain. The data are from a study of blood T cell repertoires in COVID-19. Whole-study context: The samples span acute and convalescent COVID-19 from the United States, Italy and Spain.

Germline V gene data show CDR1 as SGHTA and CDR2 as FQGTGA. The CDR3 consists of 13 residues. V lost 6 bases and J lost 7, with 10 bases in between. Original processing notes: Amplification of reference gene primers provided the estimated nucleated cell counts. Clones were sequenced by immunoSEQ multiplex PCR, and TCRdb holds only the in-frame ones, with some missing. Clonal size and the V and J genes are those of that table, whereas D and trimming came from the DNA. The sample lists tens of thousands of clones, about 83% occurring once. The sequence came from a man between 45 and 60 years old with acute or convalescent COVID-19. The rearrangement uses TRBV7-3 and TRBJ1-6; D gene unclear. Sequenced: peripheral blood. This chain's CDR3 is CASSPGSNSPLHF. The DNA of the CDR3 is TGTGCCAGCAGTCCGGGATCAAATTCACCCCTCCACTTT.